The 26 T cell receptor beta chains listed next were all sequenced from one sample in a study of OX40 agonist ivuxolimab in advanced cancers. Profiling relied on immunoSEQ multiplex PCR, and the TCRdb table lists in-frame clones only, not all of them. Of roughly 60,000 clones listed, about 91% were seen once; the top ten hold roughly 0.45%. This material consisted of CD4+ or CD8+ T cells sorted from blood, taken in a trial of the OX40 agonist ivuxolimab. These receptors were taken from an adult with an advanced solid tumor such as melanoma, head and neck, liver or kidney cancer.

V is TRBV27 and J is TRBJ2-1, with D maybe TRBD2 (5 bases). The CDR3 totals 15 residues. The V gene lost 5 bases and the J gene lost 2 bases, with 13 bases spanning the gap. The germline V gene has CDR1 MNHEY and CDR2 SMNVEV (reference sequence). The CDR3 spells CASSGFGGPYNEQFF. DNA of the CDR3: TGTGCCAGCAGTGGGTTTGGCGGGCCCTACAATGAGCAGTTCTTC.

V and J are TRBV7-9 and TRBJ2-7, with no clear D. CDR3 size: 12 residues. Germline V gene lookup returns CDR1 SEHNR and CDR2 FQNEAQ (reference sequence). The V gene lost 1 base and the J gene lost 4 bases, with 5 bases spanning the gap. This CDR3 reads CASSLDTYEQYF. The CDR3 coding sequence is TGTGCCAGCAGCTTAGATACATACGAGCAGTACTTC.

This rearrangement joins TRBV18 to TRBJ1-2; D unclear. Trimming left V 6 bases short and J 2 bases short, with 13 bases between. The germline gives CDR1 KGHSH, CDR2 LQKENI. The CDR3 loop spans 14 amino acids. The CDR3 DNA sequence: TGTGCCAGCTCTCCTGACACGGAAAACTATGGCTACACCTTC. Translation: CASSPDTENYGYTF.

The rearrangement joins TRBV10-3 to TRBJ2-3; 7 nucleotides agree with TRBD1. V was pared by 4 bases and J by 4 bases, with 11 bases of the junction left unmatched. CDR3 length equals 16 residues. The germline V gene has CDR1 ENHRY and CDR2 SYGVKD. The CDR3 bases are TGTGCCATCAGTGCCGACAGGGCAGGTGGAGCAGATACGCAGTATTTT. Its translation is CAISADRAGGADTQYF.

The chain recombines TRBV7-2 with TRBJ2-6; D not resolved. The germline gives CDR1 SGHTA, CDR2 FQGNSA. V was clipped by 4 bases and J by 1 base, with 8 bases between them. This CDR3 is built from 15 residues. Written as DNA, the CDR3 is TGTGCCAGCAGCTCGAGCCCGTCTGGGGCCAACGTCCTGACTTTC. It encodes CASSSSPSGANVLTF.

In DNA form, the CDR3 reads TGTGCCAGCAGCACCGGGACTAGCGGAACCTACGAGCAGTACTTC. It translates to CASSTGTSGTYEQYF. V and J are TRBV5-4 and TRBJ2-7, with TRBD2 matching 11 bases. In germline, CDR1 is SGHNT, CDR2 YYREEE (reference sequence). V shed 4 bases and J 2 bases; nucleotides not matched to a gene: 5. CDR3 length equals 15 residues.

This chain links TRBV6-5 with TRBJ1-6; no reliable D call. Germline-derived CDR1 and CDR2 are MNHEY and SVGAGI. The CDR3 spans 14 residues. V gave up 0 bases and J gave up 13 bases, with 13 bases separating them. The CDR3 reads CASSYSSFLSPLHF. In DNA form, the CDR3 reads TGTGCCAGCAGTTACTCGAGTTTTTTGAGTCCCCTCCACTTT.

The rearrangement links TRBV18 to TRBJ2-7; maybe TRBD2 (6 bases). CDR1 is KGHSH and CDR2 is LQKENI in the germline V gene. The CDR3 loop spans 15 amino acids. Trimming shortened V by 2 bases and J by 2 bases, and 13 bases separated the two germline ends. Written as DNA, the CDR3 is TGTGCCAGCTCACCAAACACGGGAGACCCCTACGAGCAGTACTTC. The encoded protein is CASSPNTGDPYEQYF.

V is TRBV30 and J is TRBJ2-2; TRBD2 matches at 8 bases. Losses at the gene ends were 0 bases for V and 4 bases for J; bases not matched to a gene: 16. There are 19 residues in the CDR3. Germline lookup yields CDR1 GTSNPN and CDR2 SVGIG (reference sequence). The CDR3, as DNA: TGTGCCTGGAGTGTACAAGCCCTTGGGAGCGGGAGCACCACCGGGGAGCTGTTTTTT. Translation gives CAWSVQALGSGSTTGELFF.

The chain uses TRBV7-8 and TRBJ2-7; maybe TRBD1 (6 bases). This CDR3 spans 18 amino acids. Germline CDR1 SGHVS, CDR2 FQNEAQ. The V end lost 5 bases, the J end lost 0 bases, and 23 bases lay between the germline ends. The CDR3 nucleotides read TGTGCCAGCAGCCGAGGTTTTGGGGGCGTGGTCATCTCCTACGAGCAGTACTTC. It is translated as CASSRGFGGVVISYEQYF.

The chain carries TRBV7-9 and TRBJ2-7, with TRBD2 matching over 7 bases. V lost 6 bases to trimming and J lost 1 base; unmatched junction nucleotides: 15. Looked up from germline, CDR1 is SEHNR and CDR2 is FQNEAQ (reference sequence). The CDR3 consists of 17 residues. The CDR3 nucleotides are TGTGCCAGCAGTCTTACACCGGGGGGACTTTTTTCCTACGAGCAGTACTTC. The encoded protein is CASSLTPGGLFSYEQYF.

The chain employs TRBV10-3 and TRBJ1-2; D not certain. The CDR3 covers 14 residues. Between the trimmed V and J ends, which lost 10 bases and 2 bases, there was a span of 17 bases. Germline CDR1 and CDR2: ENHRY and SYGVKD. The CDR3 DNA follows: TGTGCCACCAACCCTCGGAGCCCAAACTATGGCTACACCTTC. It translates to CATNPRSPNYGYTF.

CDR3 coding DNA: TGTGCCAGCTCACCCAATAGCGGCCAATATTACAATGAGCAGTTCTTC. Residues: CASSPNSGQYYNEQFF. V and J are TRBV18 and TRBJ2-1; D might be TRBD2 (6 bases). The ends were cut back, 3 bases at V and 4 bases at J, with 16 bases in the middle. Germline V CDR1 and CDR2: KGHSH, LQKENI. The CDR3 covers 16 residues.

J is TRBJ1-3 and V is TRBV5-1; D not resolved. The CDR3 spans 14 residues. Per the germline V gene, CDR1 is SGHRS and CDR2 is YFSETQ. The V gene lost 0 bases and the J gene lost 4 bases, with 8 bases spanning the gap. CDR3 in amino acids: CASSLDGSGNTIYF. CDR3 coding DNA: TGCGCCAGCAGCTTGGATGGGTCCGGAAACACCATATATTTT.

The J gene is TRBJ1-1, the V gene TRBV7-2, with 9 bases identical to TRBD1. This CDR3 comprises 15 residues. Trimming removed 4 bases from V and 6 bases from J; junction bases left unmatched: 9. The germline V gene has CDR1 SGHTA and CDR2 FQGNSA. CDR3 sequence (DNA): TGTGCCAGCAGCTCGAACAGGGGGCAAGCGTCTGAAGCTTTCTTT. The encoded protein is CASSSNRGQASEAFF.

V usage is TRBV7-8 and J usage is TRBJ2-5; possibly TRBD1 for D (6 bases). The CDR3 contains 17 residues. Trimming cost V 5 bases and J 5 bases, with 24 bases left between them. Germline CDR1 and CDR2: SGHVS and FQNEAQ. CDR3 in DNA: TGTGCCAGCAGCGCCAACGCACAGGGTTGGGTCGGGGAGACCCAGTACTTC. Translating gives CASSANAQGWVGETQYF.

In the case of this clone: Other DNA variants within this sample encode the same CDR3. This chain uses TRBV7-2 with TRBJ2-7; 12 bases are a match to TRBD2. Germline loops: CDR1 SGHTA, CDR2 FQGNSA. The CDR3 has 14 residues. Unmatched junction bases numbered 1, after V lost 3 bases and J lost 4 bases. The CDR3 region is CASSLTSGSYEQYF. The DNA of the CDR3 is TGTGCCAGCAGCTTGACTAGCGGGAGTTACGAGCAGTACTTC. Complete variable domain (other parts from reference TRBV7-2 and TRBJ2-7): GAGVSQSPSNKVTEKGKDVELRCDPISGHTALYWYRQSLGQGLEFLIYFQGNSAPDKSGLPSDRFSAERTGGSVSTLTIQRTQQEDSAVYLCASSLTSGSYEQYFGPGTRLTVT.

This chain links TRBV5-4 with TRBJ2-7, with 9 bases aligning to TRBD1. Per germline, CDR1 SGHNT and CDR2 YYREEE (reference sequence). V shed 0 bases, J shed 1 base, and the junction held 2 bases outside the gene matches. This CDR3 has 15 residues. The CDR3 protein is CASSLAGTGSYEQYF. In DNA form, the CDR3 reads TGTGCCAGCAGCTTGGCCGGGACAGGGTCCTACGAGCAGTACTTC.

The chain has TRBV5-8 and TRBJ2-5, with D possibly matching TRBD2 (5 bases). Germline CDR1 reads SGHTS; CDR2 reads YDEGEE. The CDR3 is 13 residues long. With 5 bases removed from V and 5 bases from J, the gap between germline ends came to 13 bases. The CDR3 here is CASRAGNWETQYF. The CDR3 bases are TGTGCCAGCAGAGCCGGGAATTGGGAGACCCAGTACTTC.

This clone has just a few counts. V usage is TRBV7-9 and J usage is TRBJ2-7; 14 nucleotides line up with TRBD2. V lost 5 bases, J lost 7 bases, and 4 bases stayed unmatched. Looked up from germline, CDR1 is SEHNR and CDR2 is FQNEAQ (reference sequence). CDR3 size: 14 residues. The CDR3, as DNA: TGTGCCAGCAGCGCCCGGACTAGCGGGAGGGAGCAGTACTTC. Translated: CASSARTSGREQYF.

The chain combines TRBV7-2 with TRBJ2-1, with D possibly TRBD2 on 6 matching bases. The CDR3 spans 18 residues. Between the trimmed V and J ends, which lost 8 bases and 0 bases, there was a span of 23 bases. CDR1 and CDR2 (germline): SGHTA, FQGNSA. The CDR3 loop is CASPPSLMSGYSYNEQFF. Written as DNA, the CDR3 is TGTGCCAGCCCTCCTTCTCTAATGAGCGGGTACTCCTACAATGAGCAGTTCTTC.

In this sample, this clone turned up once. The chain carries TRBV19 and TRBJ2-7, with a tentative D call TRBD2 (6 bases). Trimming took 5 bases from V and 11 from J, leaving 19 bases between them. In germline, CDR1 is LNHDA, CDR2 SQIVND (reference sequence). The CDR3 loop spans 13 amino acids. The CDR3 DNA sequence: TGTGCCAGTAGTGCCACTAGCCAAGGGAAGGAGTACTTC. It translates to CASSATSQGKEYF.

V gene TRBV7-2 combines with J gene TRBJ2-7; 15 bases align to TRBD2. This CDR3 region has 18 residues. The V segment lost 5 bases and the J segment 5 bases; nucleotides outside the gene matches: 13. In germline, CDR1 is SGHTA, CDR2 FQGNSA. CDR3 residues: CASSLGTSGRMGFDEQYF. CDR3 nucleotide sequence: TGTGCCAGCAGCCTGGGGACTAGCGGGAGGATGGGTTTCGACGAGCAGTACTTC.

This clone was seen a single time. V is TRBV5-4 and J is TRBJ2-1, with 9 bases aligning to TRBD2. Germline loops: CDR1 SGHNT, CDR2 YYREEE (reference sequence). The CDR3 runs 15 residues. V dropped 2 bases and J dropped 3; count of bases not matched to a gene: 3. Here the CDR3 reads CASSLPSGDYNEQFF. CDR3 DNA sequence: TGTGCCAGCAGCTTACCTAGCGGGGACTACAATGAGCAGTTCTTC.

The V gene is TRBV7-9, the J gene TRBJ2-3, with TRBD1 as a possible D gene (6 bases). V lost 8 bases and J lost 0, with 12 bases in between. Germline V CDR1 and CDR2: SEHNR, FQNEAQ (reference sequence). The CDR3 has 14 residues. DNA for the CDR3: TGTGCCAGCCTTAGGACAGCCAGCACAGATACGCAGTATTTT. Amino acids: CASLRTASTDTQYF.

The gene calls are TRBV4-1 and TRBJ2-7; D tentatively reads TRBD1 or TRBD2 (5 bases each). Germline CDR1 is MGHRA and CDR2 is YSYEKL. This CDR3 contains 17 residues. V lost 0 bases and J 2 bases, leaving 17 bases between the germline ends. CDR3 sequence (DNA): TGCGCCAGCAGCCAAGAGTTCGCCCGGGACCTAACCTACGAGCAGTACTTC. Protein: CASSQEFARDLTYEQYF.